Shown below are 8 T cell receptor beta chains from a single sample sequenced in a study of T cells in Graves' hyperthyroidism and ophthalmopathy. The CDR3 regions of TCR beta were amplified from RNA transcripts. HTBI primers drove first-round RT-PCR of the TCR CDR3. TCRdb fed the multiplex PCR reads into MiXCR, producing one record per CDR3 protein. Here the sample spans about 560,000 distinct CDR3 sequences, approximately 15% being singletons. Source material: blood. The receptors stem from a woman in her late teens or twenties with Graves' hyperthyroidism.

This clonotype appeared many times. V usage is TRBV5-1 and J usage is TRBJ2-7, with D perhaps matching TRBD2 (6 bases). The CDR3 has 14 amino acids. V was trimmed by 4 bases and J by 0 bases, leaving 11 bases between them. Germline-derived CDR1 and CDR2 are SGHRS and YFSETQ. CDR3 nucleotide sequence: TGCGCCAGCAGCCCGGGGGTTAACTCCTACGAGCAGTACTTC. Its translation: CASSPGVNSYEQYF.

The table lists this clonotype with a few counts. The rearrangement joins TRBV20-1 to TRBJ2-7; 11 bases match TRBD1. The CDR3 consists of 15 residues. From germline, CDR1 is DFQATT and CDR2 SNEGSKA (reference sequence). The ends lost 1 base at V and 7 bases at J; junction bases unmatched: 9. The CDR3 loop is CSARVRDRGLGEQYF. The CDR3 region has the DNA TGCAGTGCTAGAGTCCGGGACAGGGGGTTGGGGGAGCAGTACTTC.

This clonotype was recorded many times. This chain connects TRBV28 to TRBJ2-3; 10 nucleotides align to TRBD1. V lost 5 bases to trimming and J lost 4 bases; unmatched junction nucleotides: 0. Germline CDR1 is MDHEN and CDR2 is SYDVKM. The CDR3 spans 13 residues. CDR3 loop: CASSGTGADTQYF. DNA of the CDR3: TGTGCCAGCAGTGGGACAGGGGCAGATACGCAGTATTTT.

The chain couples TRBV5-4 to TRBJ2-1, with D perhaps TRBD2 (5 bases). Trimming cost V 4 bases and J 0 bases, with 14 bases left between them. Germline V gene sequence: CDR1 SGHNT, CDR2 YYREEE (reference sequence). The CDR3 is 16 amino acids. CDR3 sequence: CASSGKTTSSYNEQFF. The CDR3 coding sequence is TGTGCCAGCAGCGGAAAGACTACGAGCTCCTACAATGAGCAGTTCTTC.

The sample holds a few counts of this clonotype. The V and J genes are TRBV4-1 and TRBJ2-7; D is perhaps TRBD2 (7 bases). V lost 0 bases and J 3 bases, leaving 15 bases between the germline ends. The germline V gene has CDR1 MGHRA and CDR2 YSYEKL. CDR3 length: 16 amino acids. DNA for the CDR3: TGCGCCAGCAGCCAAGAAGGGGGAGCGGGAATCTACGAGCAGTACTTC. It is translated as CASSQEGGAGIYEQYF.

This clonotype was recorded many times. The gene calls are TRBV20-1 and TRBJ2-1; 10 nucleotides agree with TRBD2. The V segment lost 6 bases and the J segment 6 bases; nucleotides outside the gene matches: 5. Germline V gene lookup returns CDR1 DFQATT and CDR2 SNEGSKA (reference sequence). The CDR3 loop spans 13 amino acids. CDR3 bases: TGCAGTGCGAAGCGGGAGGGAGTCAATGAGCAGTTCTTC. Protein: CSAKREGVNEQFF.

The sample holds one count of this clonotype. The chain has TRBV7-2 and TRBJ1-2, with a weak D call TRBD1 (6 bases). The CDR3 is 15 residues long. Trimming left V 7 bases short and J 0 bases short, with 15 bases between. Looked up from germline, CDR1 is SGHTA and CDR2 is FQGNSA. The chain's CDR3 is CASTYPRGSNYGYTF. CDR3 DNA: TGTGCCAGCACCTATCCCAGGGGTTCTAACTATGGCTACACCTTC.

At least ten counts were recorded for this clonotype. The chain recombines TRBV3-1 with TRBJ1-4, with TRBD1 matching 7 bases. This CDR3 has 16 amino acids. Germline lookup yields CDR1 LGHDT and CDR2 YNNKEL (reference sequence). The V segment lost 1 base and the J segment 8 bases; nucleotides outside the gene matches: 10. The CDR3 sequence is CASSQAASTGWEKLFF. CDR3 bases: TGTGCCAGCAGCCAAGCGGCGTCGACAGGGTGGGAAAAACTGTTTTTT.